A single sample gave rise to the 3 T cell receptor beta chains below, sequenced in a study of T cell repertoires in cytomegalovirus infection. TCRdb re-called the reads with MiXCR, one entry per CDR3 protein. Of around 550,000 distinct CDR3 sequences listed, about 26% are singletons. Sequenced material: PBMCs. These receptor sequences come from a human donor in good health (CMV status not recorded). Some clones in this sample may be carry-over from other donors' samples.

The chain links TRBV7-2 to TRBJ2-3; TRBD1 is a possible D gene (5 bases). Trimming took off 6 bases at V and 0 bases at J, with 10 bases between the two ends. The CDR3 loop spans 14 amino acids. CDR1 is SGHTA, CDR2 FQGNSA, per germline. In nucleotides, the CDR3 is TGTGCCAGCAGAAAGGGGATTAGCACAGATACGCAGTATTTT. As protein: CASRKGISTDTQYF.

Only a few counts were recorded for this clonotype. This sequence joins TRBV6-1 and TRBJ2-2; TRBD1 matches 7 bases. The CDR3 is 13 residues long. CDR1 is MNHNS, CDR2 SASEGT, per germline. V dropped 6 bases and J dropped 4; count of bases not matched to a gene: 2. Written as DNA, the CDR3 is TGTGCCAGCAGCGACAGGGTCACCGGGGAGCTGTTTTTT. It specifies CASSDRVTGELFF.

A few counts support this clonotype. The chain links TRBV29-1 to TRBJ2-7; the D gene is possibly TRBD1 (6 bases). From germline, CDR1 is SQVTM and CDR2 ANQGSEA. The germline V and J ends were trimmed by 6 bases and 5 bases, with 11 bases remaining between them. The CDR3 extends over 11 amino acids. The CDR3 sequence: CSVVTGNEQYV. The CDR3 coding sequence is TGCAGCGTCGTTACAGGGAACGAGCAGTACGTC.